This entry lists 8 T cell receptor beta chains sequenced from one sample in a study of OX40 agonist ivuxolimab in advanced cancers. Repertoires were generated with immunoSEQ multiplex PCR, while TCRdb's copy carries only in-frame clones and drops some. The data show more than 75,000 clones, more than 85% seen once. The specimen was CD4+ or CD8+ T cells sorted from blood, collected in a trial of the OX40 agonist ivuxolimab. The receptors were gathered from an adult with an advanced solid tumor such as melanoma, head and neck, liver or kidney cancer.

The V call is TRBV27, the J call TRBJ2-5; D is possibly TRBD1 (7 bases). The CDR3 length is 14 residues. The V and J ends lost 2 bases and 6 bases respectively, with 13 bases between them. Germline-derived CDR1 and CDR2 are MNHEY and SMNVEV (reference sequence). In DNA form, the CDR3 reads TGTGCCAGCAGTTTAGGAGGGGGCGCGCAGACCCAGTACTTC. Its translation is CASSLGGGAQTQYF.

This rearrangement joins TRBV4-1 to TRBJ2-2, with 12 bases fitting TRBD2. The CDR3 runs to 18 residues. Germline V gene lookup returns CDR1 MGHRA and CDR2 YSYEKL. V shed 4 bases, J shed 3 bases, and the junction held 9 bases outside the gene matches. The CDR3 DNA sequence: TGCGCCAGCAGCCTAGGACTAGCGGGAAAGGAATACACCGGGGAGCTGTTTTTT. It yields the protein CASSLGLAGKEYTGELFF.

This clone has a count of ten or more. The chain combines TRBV6-6 with TRBJ1-2; 7 nucleotides align to TRBD1. CDR1 and CDR2 from the germline V gene are MNHNY and SVGAGI (reference sequence). V was pared by 7 bases and J by 4 bases, with 9 bases of the junction left unmatched. The CDR3 is made up of 14 amino acids. This CDR3 is CASTTGQSLYGYTF. The DNA for the CDR3 is TGTGCCAGCACGACGGGACAGTCCCTCTATGGCTACACCTTC.

V and J are TRBV28 and TRBJ2-6; tentatively, D is TRBD1 (5 bases). In germline, CDR1 is MDHEN, CDR2 SYDVKM. The length of the CDR3 is 15 residues. V shed 6 bases and J shed 0 bases, with 9 bases lying between them. The CDR3 region has the DNA TGTGCCAGCAGCCGAGGACACTCTGGGGCCAACGTCCTGACTTTC. As protein: CASSRGHSGANVLTF.

CDR3 region: CASSISQETQYF. The CDR3 DNA reads TGTGCCAGCAGTATATCCCAAGAGACCCAGTACTTC. The chain recombines TRBV28 with TRBJ2-5, with D uncertain. Germline assignment: CDR1 MDHEN and CDR2 SYDVKM. Trimming cost V 5 bases and J 1 base, with 5 bases left between them. CDR3 size: 12 residues. The full variable domain, its missing parts supplied by reference TRBV28 and TRBJ2-5, is DVKVTQSSRYLVKRTGEKVFLECVQDMDHENMFWYRQDPGLGLRLIYFSYDVKMKEKGDIPEGYSVSREKKERFSLILESASTNQTSMYLCASSISQETQYFGPGTRLLVL.

This chain joins TRBV28 and TRBJ2-1; D possibly matches TRBD1 or TRBD2 (5 bases each). This CDR3 comprises 13 residues. Trimming took off 3 bases at V and 8 bases at J, with 11 bases between the two ends. Germline V gene data show CDR1 as MDHEN and CDR2 as SYDVKM. Written as DNA, the CDR3 is TGTGCCAGCAGTTTCGCTATGGGGGATGAGCAGTTCTTC. This translates into CASSFAMGDEQFF.

This clone was seen a handful of times. The chain links TRBV5-5 to TRBJ2-1; 8 bases line up with TRBD1. The germline gives CDR1 SGHKS, CDR2 YYEKEE (reference sequence). CDR3 length equals 16 residues. J lost 6 bases, V lost 4 bases, and 12 bases had no gene match. CDR3: CASSIGQGVGRNEQFF. DNA of the CDR3: TGTGCCAGCAGCATTGGACAGGGTGTAGGACGCAATGAGCAGTTCTTC.

This clone appeared a few times. The CDR3 DNA is TGTGCCAGCACCACCGGGACGGCTGGCTACACCTTC. This codes for CASTTGTAGYTF. The J gene is TRBJ1-2, the V gene TRBV6-1, with D tentatively TRBD1 (5 bases). V was cut by 7 bases and J by 7 bases, with 13 bases left in between. Per the germline V gene, CDR1 is MNHNS and CDR2 is SASEGT. This CDR3 contains 12 residues.